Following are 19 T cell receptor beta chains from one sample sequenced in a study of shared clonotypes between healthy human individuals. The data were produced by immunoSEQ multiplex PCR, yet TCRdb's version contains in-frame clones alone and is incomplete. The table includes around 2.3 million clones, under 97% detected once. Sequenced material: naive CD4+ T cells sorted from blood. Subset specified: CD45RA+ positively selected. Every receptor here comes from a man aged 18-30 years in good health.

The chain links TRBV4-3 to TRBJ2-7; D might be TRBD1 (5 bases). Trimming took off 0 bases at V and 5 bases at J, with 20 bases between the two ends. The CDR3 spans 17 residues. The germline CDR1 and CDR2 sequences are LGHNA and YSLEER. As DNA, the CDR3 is TGCGCCAGCAGCCAAGAATGGGGCCCGCTGACAGCTAACGAGCAGTACTTC. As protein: CASSQEWGPLTANEQYF.

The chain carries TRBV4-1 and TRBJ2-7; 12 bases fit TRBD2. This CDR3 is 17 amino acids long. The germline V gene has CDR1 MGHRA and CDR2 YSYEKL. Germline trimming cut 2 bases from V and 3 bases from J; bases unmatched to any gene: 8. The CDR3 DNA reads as TGCGCCAGCAGCCAAAGCTACGAGACTAGCGGGAGCTACGAGCAGTACTTC. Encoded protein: CASSQSYETSGSYEQYF.

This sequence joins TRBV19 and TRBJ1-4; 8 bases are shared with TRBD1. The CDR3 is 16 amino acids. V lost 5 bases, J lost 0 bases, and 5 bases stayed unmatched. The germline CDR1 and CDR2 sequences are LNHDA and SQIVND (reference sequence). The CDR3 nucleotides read TGTGCCAGTAGTTCCACAGGGGGAACAACTAATGAAAAACTGTTTTTT. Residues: CASSSTGGTTNEKLFF.

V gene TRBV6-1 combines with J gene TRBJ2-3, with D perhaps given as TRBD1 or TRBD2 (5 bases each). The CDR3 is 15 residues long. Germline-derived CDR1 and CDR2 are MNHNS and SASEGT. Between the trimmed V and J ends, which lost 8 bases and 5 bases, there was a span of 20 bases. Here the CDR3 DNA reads TGTGCCAGCTCTAATGACCCCGGGACGAAAGATACGCAGTATTTT. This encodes CASSNDPGTKDTQYF.

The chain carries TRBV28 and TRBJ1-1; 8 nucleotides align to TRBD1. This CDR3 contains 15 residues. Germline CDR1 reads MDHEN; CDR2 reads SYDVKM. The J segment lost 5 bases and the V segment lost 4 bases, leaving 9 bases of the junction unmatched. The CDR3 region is CASSYRPGGRTEAFF. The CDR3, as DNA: TGTGCCAGCAGTTATAGGCCAGGGGGCCGGACTGAAGCTTTCTTT.

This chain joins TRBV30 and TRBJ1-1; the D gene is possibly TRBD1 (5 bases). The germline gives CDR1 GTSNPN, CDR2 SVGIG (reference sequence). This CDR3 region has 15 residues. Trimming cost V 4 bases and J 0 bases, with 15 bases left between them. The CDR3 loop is CAWNSPGVMNTEAFF. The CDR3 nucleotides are TGTGCCTGGAACTCCCCGGGGGTAATGAACACTGAAGCTTTCTTT.

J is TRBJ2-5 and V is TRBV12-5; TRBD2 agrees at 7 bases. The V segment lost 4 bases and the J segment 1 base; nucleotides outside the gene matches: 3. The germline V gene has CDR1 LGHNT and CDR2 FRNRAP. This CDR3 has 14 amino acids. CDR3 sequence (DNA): TGTGCTAGTGGTTGGGCTAGCGGCCAAGAGACCCAGTACTTC. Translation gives CASGWASGQETQYF.

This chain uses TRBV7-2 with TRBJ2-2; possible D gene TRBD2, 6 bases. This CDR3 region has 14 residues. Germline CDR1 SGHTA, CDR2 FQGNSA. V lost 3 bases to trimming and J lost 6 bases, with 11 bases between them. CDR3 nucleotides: TGTGCCAGCAGCTTGCGCGGGATCGCCGGGGAGCTGTTTTTT. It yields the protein CASSLRGIAGELFF.

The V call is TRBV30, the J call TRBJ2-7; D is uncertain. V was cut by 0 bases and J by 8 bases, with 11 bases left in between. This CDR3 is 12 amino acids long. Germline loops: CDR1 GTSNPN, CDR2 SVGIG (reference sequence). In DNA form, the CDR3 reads TGTGCCTGGAGTGTGCGCAGCCTCCAGCAGTACTTC. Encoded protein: CAWSVRSLQQYF.

The DNA of the CDR3 is TGTGCCAGCAGTCCAGCCCCCGCTCGGGGGGCTAGCAATCAGCCCCAGCATTTT. Protein product: CASSPAPARGASNQPQHF. This sequence joins TRBV27 and TRBJ1-5; D may be TRBD1 (6 bases). Germline-derived CDR1 and CDR2 are MNHEY and SMNVEV (reference sequence). This CDR3 comprises 18 residues. The V end was cut by 5 bases, the J end by 0 bases, with 20 bases between.

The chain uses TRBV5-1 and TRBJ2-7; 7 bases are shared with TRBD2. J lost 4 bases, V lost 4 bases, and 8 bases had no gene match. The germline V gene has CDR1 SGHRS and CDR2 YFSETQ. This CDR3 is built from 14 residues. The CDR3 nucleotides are TGCGCCAGCAGCATGGACCAGGGAGGGTACGAGCAGTACTTC. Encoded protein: CASSMDQGGYEQYF.

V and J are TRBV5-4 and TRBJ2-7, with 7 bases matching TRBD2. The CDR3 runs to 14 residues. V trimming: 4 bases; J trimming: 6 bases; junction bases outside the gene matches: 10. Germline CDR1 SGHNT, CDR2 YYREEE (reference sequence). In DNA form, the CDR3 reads TGTGCCAGCAGCCCCGGGGGAGGGCTCGCCGAGCAGTACTTC. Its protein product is CASSPGGGLAEQYF.

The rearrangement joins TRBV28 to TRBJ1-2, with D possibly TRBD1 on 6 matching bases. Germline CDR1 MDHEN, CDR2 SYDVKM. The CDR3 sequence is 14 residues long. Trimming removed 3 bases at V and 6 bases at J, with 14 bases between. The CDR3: CASSFFTGADGYTF. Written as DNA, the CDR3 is TGTGCCAGCAGTTTTTTTACGGGGGCGGATGGCTACACCTTC.

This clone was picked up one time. CDR3 sequence: CASTLGDRDIYEQYF. CDR3 in DNA: TGTGCCAGCACCCTGGGGGACAGAGATATCTACGAGCAGTACTTC. The chain combines TRBV28 with TRBJ2-7; 7 nucleotides line up with TRBD1. Unmatched junction bases numbered 12, after V lost 7 bases and J lost 3 bases. Germline values: CDR1 MDHEN, CDR2 SYDVKM. The CDR3 is 15 residues long. Variable domain in full (rest from reference TRBV28 and TRBJ2-7): DVKVTQSSRYLVKRTGEKVFLECVQDMDHENMFWYRQDPGLGLRLIYFSYDVKMKEKGDIPEGYSVSREKKERFSLILESASTNQTSMYLCASTLGDRDIYEQYFGPGTRLTVT.

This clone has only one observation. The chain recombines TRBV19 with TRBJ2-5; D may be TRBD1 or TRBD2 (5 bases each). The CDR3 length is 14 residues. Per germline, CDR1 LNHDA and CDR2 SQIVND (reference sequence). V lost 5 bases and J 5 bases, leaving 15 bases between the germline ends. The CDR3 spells CASSPGTPGETQYF. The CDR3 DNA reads TGTGCCAGTAGTCCCGGGACGCCGGGGGAGACCCAGTACTTC. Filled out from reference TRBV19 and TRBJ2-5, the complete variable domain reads DGGITQSPKYLFRKEGQNVTLSCEQNLNHDAMYWYRQDPGQGLRLIYYSQIVNDFQKGDIAEGYSVSREKKESFPLTVTSAQKNPTAFYLCASSPGTPGETQYFGPGTRLLVL.

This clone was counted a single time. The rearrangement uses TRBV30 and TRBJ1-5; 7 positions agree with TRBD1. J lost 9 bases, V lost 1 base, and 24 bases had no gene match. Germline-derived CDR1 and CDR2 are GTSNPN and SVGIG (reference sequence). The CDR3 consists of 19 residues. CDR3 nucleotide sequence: TGTGCCTGGAGTGGAACCCACCAAGGAGGCAGGGGGATAGTTCGGCCCCAGCATTTT. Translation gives CAWSGTHQGGRGIVRPQHF.

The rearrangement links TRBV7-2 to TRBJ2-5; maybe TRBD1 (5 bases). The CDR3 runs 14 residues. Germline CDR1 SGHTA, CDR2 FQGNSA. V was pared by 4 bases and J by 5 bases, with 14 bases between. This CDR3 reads CASSSRQSKETQYF. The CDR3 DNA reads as TGTGCCAGCAGCTCAAGACAGTCCAAGGAGACCCAGTACTTC.

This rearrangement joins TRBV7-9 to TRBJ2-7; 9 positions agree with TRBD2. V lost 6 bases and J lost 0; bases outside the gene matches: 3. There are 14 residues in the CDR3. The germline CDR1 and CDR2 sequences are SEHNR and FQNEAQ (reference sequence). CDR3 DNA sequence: TGTGCCAGCAGTCCTAGCGGGGTCTCCTACGAGCAGTACTTC. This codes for CASSPSGVSYEQYF.

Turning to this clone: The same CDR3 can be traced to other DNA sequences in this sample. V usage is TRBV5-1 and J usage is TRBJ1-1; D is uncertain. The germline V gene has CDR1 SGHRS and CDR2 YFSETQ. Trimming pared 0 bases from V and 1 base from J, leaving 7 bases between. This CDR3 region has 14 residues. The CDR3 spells CASSLGEGNTEAFF. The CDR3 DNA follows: TGCGCCAGCAGCTTGGGCGAAGGGAACACTGAAGCTTTCTTT.